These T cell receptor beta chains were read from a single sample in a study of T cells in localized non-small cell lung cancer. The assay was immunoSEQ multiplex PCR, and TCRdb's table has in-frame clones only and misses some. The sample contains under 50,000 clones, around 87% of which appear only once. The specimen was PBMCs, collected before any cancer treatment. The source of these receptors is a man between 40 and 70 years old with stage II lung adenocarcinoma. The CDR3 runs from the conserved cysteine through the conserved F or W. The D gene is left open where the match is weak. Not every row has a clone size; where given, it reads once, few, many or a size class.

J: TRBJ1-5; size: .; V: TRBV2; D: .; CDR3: CASSSWDGNQPQHF; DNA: TGTGCCAGCAGTTCCTGGGACGGAAATCAGCCCCAGCATTTT
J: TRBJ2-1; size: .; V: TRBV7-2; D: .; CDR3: CASGPDSNEQFF; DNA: TGTGCCAGCGGCCCTGACAGTAATGAGCAGTTCTTC
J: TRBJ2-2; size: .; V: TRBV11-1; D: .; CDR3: CASSRQNTGELFF; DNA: TGTGCCAGCAGCAGACAGAACACCGGGGAGCTGTTTTTT
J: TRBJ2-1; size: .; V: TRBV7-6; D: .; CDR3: CASSKGVYNEQFF; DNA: TGTGCCAGCAGCAAGGGTGTCTACAATGAGCAGTTCTTC
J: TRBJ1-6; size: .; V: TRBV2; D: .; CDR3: CASKGHGNSPLHF; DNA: TGTGCCAGCAAAGGTCACGGTAATTCACCCCTCCACTTT
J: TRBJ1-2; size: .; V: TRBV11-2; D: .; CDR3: CASSSINYGYTF; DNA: TGTGCCAGCAGCTCGATCAACTATGGCTACACCTTC
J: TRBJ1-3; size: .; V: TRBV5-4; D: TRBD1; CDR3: CASSDRGLNTIYF; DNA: TGTGCCAGCAGCGACAGGGGGCTGAACACCATATATTTT
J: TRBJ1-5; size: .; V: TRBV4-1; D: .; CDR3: CASSQDWVSNQPQHF; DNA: TGCGCCAGCAGCCAAGATTGGGTCAGCAATCAGCCCCAGCATTTT
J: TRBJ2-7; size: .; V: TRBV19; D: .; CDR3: CASSIATYGSYEQYF; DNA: TGTGCCAGTAGTATCGCTACCTATGGCTCCTACGAGCAGTACTTC
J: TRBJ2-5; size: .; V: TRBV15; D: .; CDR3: CATDGVTRQSDQETQYF; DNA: TGTGCCACCGATGGAGTAACTCGCCAATCGGACCAAGAGACCCAGTACTTC
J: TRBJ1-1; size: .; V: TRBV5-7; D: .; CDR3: CASSLSGVGEAFF; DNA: TGTGCCAGCAGCTTAAGTGGAGTGGGGGAAGCTTTCTTT
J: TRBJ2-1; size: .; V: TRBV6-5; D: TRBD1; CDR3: CASGQGSEQFF; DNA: TGTGCCAGCGGACAGGGGAGTGAGCAGTTCTTC
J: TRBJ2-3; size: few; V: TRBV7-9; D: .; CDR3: CASTPVRDTQYF; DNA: TGTGCCAGCACCCCCGTGAGGGATACGCAGTATTTT
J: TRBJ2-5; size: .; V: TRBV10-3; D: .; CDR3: CAINREPQETQYF; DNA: TGTGCCATCAACAGGGAGCCACAAGAGACCCAGTACTTC
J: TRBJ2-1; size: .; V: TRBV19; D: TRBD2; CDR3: CASSKAGGPFYNEQFF; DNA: TGTGCCAGTAGTAAGGCGGGGGGGCCTTTTTACAATGAGCAGTTCTTC
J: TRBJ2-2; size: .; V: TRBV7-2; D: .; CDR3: CASSLNGGRTGELFF; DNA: TGTGCCAGCAGCTTAAACGGGGGGCGCACCGGGGAGCTGTTTTTT
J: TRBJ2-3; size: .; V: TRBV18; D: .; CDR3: CASSRHSLGSSSTDTQYF; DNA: TGTGCCAGCTCAAGACACTCCCTAGGGAGCTCTAGCACAGATACGCAGTATTTT
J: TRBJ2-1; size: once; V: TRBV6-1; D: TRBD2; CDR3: CASSELSGGVGEQFF; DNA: TGTGCCAGCAGTGAATTGAGCGGGGGCGTGGGCGAGCAGTTCTTC
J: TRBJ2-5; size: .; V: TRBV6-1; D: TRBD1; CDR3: CASSRDREETQYF; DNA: TGTGCCAGCAGTAGGGACAGGGAAGAGACCCAGTACTTC
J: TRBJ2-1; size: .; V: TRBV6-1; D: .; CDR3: CASSEAYNEQFF; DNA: TGTGCCAGCAGTGAAGCTTACAATGAGCAGTTCTTC
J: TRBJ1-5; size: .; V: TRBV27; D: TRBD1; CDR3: CASSLRTGGDQPQHF; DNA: TGTGCCAGCAGTCTTCGGACAGGGGGCGATCAGCCCCAGCATTTT
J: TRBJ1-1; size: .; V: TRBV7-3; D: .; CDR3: CASSLTWTSTEAFF; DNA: TGTGCCAGCAGCTTAACGTGGACGTCCACTGAAGCTTTCTTT
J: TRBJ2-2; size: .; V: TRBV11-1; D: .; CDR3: CASSTLWGNTGELFF; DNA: TGTGCCAGCTCCACCCTTTGGGGGAACACCGGGGAGCTGTTTTTT
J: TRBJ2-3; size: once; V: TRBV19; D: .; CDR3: CASSNAPSEVNTQYF; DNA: TGTGCCAGTAGTAATGCCCCCTCCGAAGTCAATACGCAGTATTTT
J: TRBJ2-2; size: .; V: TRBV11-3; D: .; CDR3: CASSLGQLGEGELFF; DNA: TGTGCCAGCAGCTTAGGACAGTTGGGAGAAGGGGAGCTGTTTTTT
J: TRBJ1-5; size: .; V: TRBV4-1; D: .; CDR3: CASSSGQLDQPQHF; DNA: TGCGCCAGCAGTTCCGGACAGCTGGATCAGCCCCAGCATTTT
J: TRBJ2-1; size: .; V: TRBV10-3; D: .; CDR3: CAIRESNSYNEQFF; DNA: TGTGCCATCAGGGAGAGTAACTCCTACAATGAGCAGTTCTTC
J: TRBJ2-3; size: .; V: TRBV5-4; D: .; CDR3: CVLQPRDIGIDTQYF; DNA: TGTGTTTTACAGCCTAGGGATATAGGTATAGATACGCAGTATTTT
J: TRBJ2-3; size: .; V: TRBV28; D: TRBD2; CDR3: CASTPRGGPDTQYF; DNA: TGTGCCAGTACTCCTCGGGGAGGGCCAGATACGCAGTATTTT
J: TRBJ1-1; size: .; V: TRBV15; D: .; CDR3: CATSRDRLQAVGTEAFF; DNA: TGTGCCACCAGCAGAGATCGGCTTCAGGCGGTTGGCACTGAAGCTTTCTTT
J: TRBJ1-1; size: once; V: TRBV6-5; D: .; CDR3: CASSRGTGNTEAFF; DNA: TGTGCCAGCTCAAGAGGAACAGGGAACACTGAAGCTTTCTTT
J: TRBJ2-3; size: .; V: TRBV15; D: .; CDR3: CATSLRDQDTQYF; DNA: TGTGCCACCAGTTTACGGGACCAAGATACGCAGTATTTT
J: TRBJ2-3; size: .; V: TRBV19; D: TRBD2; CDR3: CASSRLAGTPGTDTQYF; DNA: TGTGCCAGTAGCCGACTAGCGGGTACCCCTGGCACAGATACGCAGTATTTT
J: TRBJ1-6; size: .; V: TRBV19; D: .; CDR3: CASSIGAISYNSPLHF; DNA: TGTGCCAGTAGTATAGGGGCGATTTCTTATAATTCACCCCTCCACTTT
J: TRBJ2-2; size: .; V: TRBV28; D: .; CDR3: CAGRAGNTGELFF; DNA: TGTGCCGGAAGGGCAGGGAACACCGGGGAGCTGTTTTTT
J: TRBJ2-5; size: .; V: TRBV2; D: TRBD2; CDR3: CASSATSGQETQYF; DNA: TGTGCCAGCAGCGCGACTAGCGGCCAAGAGACCCAGTACTTC
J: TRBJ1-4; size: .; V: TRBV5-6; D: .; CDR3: CASSPSPGEGNEKLFF; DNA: TGTGCCAGCAGCCCGTCGCCAGGGGAGGGGAATGAAAAACTGTTTTTT
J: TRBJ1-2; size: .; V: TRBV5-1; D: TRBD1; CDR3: CASTPGQGENYGYTF; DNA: TGCGCCAGCACCCCTGGACAGGGGGAAAACTATGGCTACACCTTC
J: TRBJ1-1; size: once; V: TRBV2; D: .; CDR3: CASSRDGPLSNTEAFF; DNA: TGTGCCAGCAGTAGGGACGGACCACTCTCGAACACTGAAGCTTTCTTT